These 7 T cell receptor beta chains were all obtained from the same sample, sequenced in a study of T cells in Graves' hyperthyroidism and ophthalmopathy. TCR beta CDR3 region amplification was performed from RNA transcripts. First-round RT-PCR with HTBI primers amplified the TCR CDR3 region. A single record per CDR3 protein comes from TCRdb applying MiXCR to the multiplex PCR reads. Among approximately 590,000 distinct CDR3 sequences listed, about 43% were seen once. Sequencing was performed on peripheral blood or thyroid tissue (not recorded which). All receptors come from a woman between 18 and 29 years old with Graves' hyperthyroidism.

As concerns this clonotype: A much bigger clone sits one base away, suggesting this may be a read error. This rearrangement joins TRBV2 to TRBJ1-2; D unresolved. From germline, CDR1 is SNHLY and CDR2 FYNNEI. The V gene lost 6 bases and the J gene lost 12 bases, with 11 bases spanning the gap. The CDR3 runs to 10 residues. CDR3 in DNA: TGTGCCAGCAGCGCCCCGGTTAACACCTTC. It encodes CASSAPVNTF.

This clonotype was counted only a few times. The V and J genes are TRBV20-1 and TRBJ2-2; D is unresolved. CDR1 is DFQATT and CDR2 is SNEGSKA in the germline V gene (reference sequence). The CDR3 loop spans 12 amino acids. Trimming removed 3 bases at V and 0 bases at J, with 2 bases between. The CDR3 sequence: CSASSNTGELFF. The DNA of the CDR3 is TGCAGTGCTAGTTCGAACACCGGGGAGCTGTTTTTT.

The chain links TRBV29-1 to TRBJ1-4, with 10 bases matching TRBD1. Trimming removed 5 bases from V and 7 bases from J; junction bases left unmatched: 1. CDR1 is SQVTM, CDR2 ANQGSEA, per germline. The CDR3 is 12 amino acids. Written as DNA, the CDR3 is TGCAGCGTTTGGACAGGGGGTGAAAAACTGTTTTTT. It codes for CSVWTGGEKLFF.

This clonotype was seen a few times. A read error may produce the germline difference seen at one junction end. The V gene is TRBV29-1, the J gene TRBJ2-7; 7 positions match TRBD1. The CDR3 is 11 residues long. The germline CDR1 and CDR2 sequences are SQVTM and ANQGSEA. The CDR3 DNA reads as TGCGGCGTTACAGGGGTCTACGAGCAGTACTTC. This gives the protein CGVTGVYEQYF.

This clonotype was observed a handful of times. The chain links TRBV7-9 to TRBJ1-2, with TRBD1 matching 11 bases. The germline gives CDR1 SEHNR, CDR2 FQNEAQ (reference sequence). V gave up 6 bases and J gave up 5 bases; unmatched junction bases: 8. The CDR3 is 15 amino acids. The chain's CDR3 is CASRLDRGPTYGYTF. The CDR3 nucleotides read TGTGCCAGCAGGTTGGACAGGGGGCCCACTTATGGCTACACCTTC.

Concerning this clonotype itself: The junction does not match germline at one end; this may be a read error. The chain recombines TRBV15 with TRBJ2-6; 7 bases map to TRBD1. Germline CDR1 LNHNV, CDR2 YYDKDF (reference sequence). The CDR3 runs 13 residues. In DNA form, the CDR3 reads TGTGCCACCAGCCCGGGACAGCTGAACACTGAAGCTTTC. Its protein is CATSPGQLNTEAF.

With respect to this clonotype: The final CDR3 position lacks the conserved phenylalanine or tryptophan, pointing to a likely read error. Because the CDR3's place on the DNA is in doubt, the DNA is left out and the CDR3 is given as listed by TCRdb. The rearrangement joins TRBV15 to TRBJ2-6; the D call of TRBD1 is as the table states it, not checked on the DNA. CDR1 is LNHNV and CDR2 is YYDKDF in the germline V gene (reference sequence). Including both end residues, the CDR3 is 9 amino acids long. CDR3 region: CATSRVETG.